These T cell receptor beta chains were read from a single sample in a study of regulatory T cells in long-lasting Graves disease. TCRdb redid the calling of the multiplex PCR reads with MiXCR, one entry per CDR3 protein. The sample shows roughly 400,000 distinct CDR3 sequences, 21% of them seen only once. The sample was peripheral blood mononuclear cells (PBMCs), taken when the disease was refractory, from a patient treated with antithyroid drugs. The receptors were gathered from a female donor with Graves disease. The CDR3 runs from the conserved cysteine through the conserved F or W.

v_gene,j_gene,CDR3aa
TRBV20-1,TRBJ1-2,CSACRDSARFDYGYTF
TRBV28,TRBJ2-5,CASSLLRGRVVAGGTKQETQYF
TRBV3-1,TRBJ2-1,CASSQSGGYNEQFF
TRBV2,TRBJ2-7,CASSYDSTSGSGYEQYF
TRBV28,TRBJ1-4,CASSLLTSWTDSQGTNEKLFF
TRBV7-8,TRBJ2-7,CASSLSFAGGWGEQYF
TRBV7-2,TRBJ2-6,CASSVSGRASGANVLTF
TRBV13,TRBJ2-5,CASSSTLLGGETQYF
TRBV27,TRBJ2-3,CASSLSAGASGSTDTQYF
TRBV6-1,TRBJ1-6,CASPTGRRSVIRGFSPLHF